Each of the 5 T cell receptor beta chains below was sequenced from the same sample in a study of Tregs in tolerant kidney transplant recipients. Data came from immunoSEQ multiplex PCR; TCRdb stores just in-frame clones and leaves some out. The sample records over 50,000 clones, 83% being singletons. The sequenced material came from CD4+ T cells from blood. Source of these receptors: a human donor in good health.

This chain links TRBV19 with TRBJ1-1; D may be TRBD1 (6 bases). The V gene lost 5 bases and the J gene lost 7 bases, with 17 bases spanning the gap. The CDR3 runs 14 residues. Per germline, CDR1 LNHDA and CDR2 SQIVND (reference sequence). Here the CDR3 DNA reads TGTGCCAGTAGTGAAGGAGGGGGAGTCGGTGAAGCTTTCTTT. This codes for CASSEGGGVGEAFF.

CDR3 loop: CASSEAIRQSTQHF. The CDR3 DNA reads as TGTGCCAGCAGTGAAGCGATCAGACAGTCGACCCAGCATTTT. This sequence joins TRBV6-1 and TRBJ1-5; TRBD1 is a possible D gene (5 bases). The CDR3 has 14 amino acids. Germline-derived CDR1 and CDR2 are MNHNS and SASEGT. V was pared by 0 bases and J by 11 bases, with 14 bases between.

The chain has TRBV7-8 and TRBJ2-6, with a possible D match to TRBD1 (6 bases). This CDR3 comprises 16 residues. Deletions cut 5 bases from V and 0 bases from J, with 11 bases between. Looked up from germline, CDR1 is SGHVS and CDR2 is FQNEAQ. CDR3 bases: TGTGCCAGCAGCACGCACAGGGTCTCTGGGGCCAACGTCCTGACTTTC. Residues: CASSTHRVSGANVLTF. Using reference TRBV7-8 and TRBJ2-6 for the parts outside the CDR3, the full variable domain is GAGVSQSPRYKVAKRGQDVALRCDPISGHVSLFWYQQALGQGPEFLTYFQNEAQLDKSGLPSDRFFAERPEGSVSTLKIQRTQQEDSAVYLCASSTHRVSGANVLTFGAGSRLTVL.

The chain employs TRBV7-7 and TRBJ1-5; 12 bases line up with TRBD1. The V gene end was trimmed by 5 bases and the J gene end by 6 bases; junction bases not matched to a gene: 14. Germline V gene lookup returns CDR1 SSHAT and CDR2 FNYEAQ (reference sequence). This CDR3 comprises 18 residues. CDR3 sequence reads: CASSPTGAGQGASQPQHF. The CDR3 DNA reads TGTGCCAGCAGCCCAACAGGCGCGGGACAGGGGGCGAGTCAGCCCCAGCATTTT.

V gene TRBV6-5 combines with J gene TRBJ1-1; TRBD1 matches at 8 bases. CDR3 length: 15 residues. Trimming removed 6 bases from V and 0 bases from J; junction bases left unmatched: 6. CDR1 is MNHEY and CDR2 is SVGAGI in the germline V gene. The CDR3 loop is CASRRQGRVNTEAFF. Written as DNA, the CDR3 is TGTGCCAGCAGGAGACAGGGGAGGGTGAACACTGAAGCTTTCTTT.